One and the same sample provided the 29 T cell receptor beta chains below, sequenced in a study of OX40 agonist ivuxolimab in advanced cancers. This table comes from immunoSEQ multiplex PCR, and its TCRdb copy is limited to in-frame clones, with some not included. The sample lists 150,000 to 190,000 clones; roughly 94% were seen once. The material was CD4+ or CD8+ T cells sorted from blood, obtained in a trial of the OX40 agonist ivuxolimab. These receptors were obtained from an adult with an advanced solid tumor such as melanoma, head and neck, liver or kidney cancer.

As to this clone: At one end the junction does not follow the germline gene, possibly because of a read error. This sequence joins TRBV7-6 and TRBJ2-7, with TRBD1 identical over 7 bases. Germline V gives CDR1 SGHVS, CDR2 FNYEAQ. The CDR3 spans 12 residues. The CDR3 region has the DNA TGTGCCAGCAGCTTCTCCGGGACAGCATTAAACTTC. As protein: CASSFSGTALNF.

The rearrangement links TRBV9 to TRBJ2-1; 8 nucleotides match TRBD1. The length of the CDR3 is 14 residues. The J segment lost 9 bases and the V segment lost 4 bases, leaving 9 bases of the junction unmatched. The germline V gene has CDR1 SGDLS and CDR2 YYNGEE. In nucleotides, the CDR3 is TGTGCCAGCAGCCCGGACAGGGAGTCGGGTGAGCAGTTCTTC. This encodes CASSPDRESGEQFF.

V and J are TRBV5-1 and TRBJ1-2, with a weak D call TRBD1 (6 bases). V was pared by 3 bases and J by 8 bases, with 11 bases between. Germline CDR1 reads SGHRS; CDR2 reads YFSETQ. The length of the CDR3 is 12 residues. This CDR3 reads CASSWGPGGYTF. The DNA of the CDR3 is TGCGCCAGCAGCTGGGGGCCGGGCGGCTACACCTTC. The variable domain in full, with the rest retrieved from reference TRBV5-1 and TRBJ1-2, is KAGVTQTPRYLIKTRGQQVTLSCSPISGHRSVSWYQQTPGQGLQFLFEYFSETQRNKGNFPGRFSGRQFSNSRSEMNVSTLELGDSALYLCASSWGPGGYTFGSGTRLTVV.

This clone was seen once. The rearrangement links TRBV7-7 to TRBJ2-5; D assignment may be TRBD1 or TRBD2 (5 bases each). V shed 1 base and J shed 7 bases, with 7 bases lying between them. The CDR3 loop spans 12 amino acids. Germline-derived CDR1 and CDR2 are SSHAT and FNYEAQ (reference sequence). The CDR3, as DNA: TGTGCCAGCAGCTTAGAGGGGAGGACCCAGTACTTC. It codes for CASSLEGRTQYF.

This chain joins TRBV19 and TRBJ2-1, with 7 positions matching TRBD2. The CDR3 is 16 residues long. Germline CDR1 LNHDA, CDR2 SQIVND (reference sequence). With 0 bases clipped from V and 2 bases from J, the junction kept 4 bases outside the gene matches. CDR3 coding DNA: TGTGCCAGTAGTATAGATCGAGCGGGGACCTACAATGAGCAGTTCTTC. This encodes CASSIDRAGTYNEQFF.

This clone appeared once. The gene calls are TRBV29-1 and TRBJ1-5; 7 bases agree with TRBD1. Per the germline V gene, CDR1 is SQVTM and CDR2 is ANQGSEA. The V segment lost 5 bases and the J segment 7 bases; nucleotides outside the gene matches: 8. This CDR3 region has 13 residues. The DNA of the CDR3 is TGCAGCGTTCGCCCCGGGACAGACCAGCCCCAGCATTTT. Protein sequence: CSVRPGTDQPQHF.

The chain combines TRBV7-2 with TRBJ2-1; no definite D call. This CDR3 has 16 amino acids. The V end lost 4 bases, the J end lost 6 bases, and 19 bases lay between the germline ends. Looked up from germline, CDR1 is SGHTA and CDR2 is FQGNSA. The CDR3 coding sequence is TGTGCCAGCAGCTCTCTTGACGTAAGTCTACTCAATGAGCAGTTCTTC. Translation: CASSSLDVSLLNEQFF.

The chain is built from TRBV7-9 and TRBJ2-1; D might be TRBD2 (5 bases). The CDR3 contains 15 residues. The V gene's germline CDR1 is SEHNR and CDR2 FQNEAQ (reference sequence). The ends were cut back, 3 bases at V and 7 bases at J, with 16 bases in the middle. The CDR3 region is CASSFEGAVDNEQFF. CDR3 coding DNA: TGTGCCAGCAGCTTTGAGGGCGCCGTGGATAATGAGCAGTTCTTC.

This rearrangement joins TRBV5-4 to TRBJ2-1; a possible D gene is TRBD2 (5 bases). The V gene lost 5 bases and the J gene lost 0 bases, with 12 bases spanning the gap. This CDR3 has 15 amino acids. Per germline, CDR1 SGHNT and CDR2 YYREEE (reference sequence). CDR3 DNA sequence: TGTGCCAGCAGGTCGGACTCGAGCTCCTACAATGAGCAGTTCTTC. This gives the protein CASRSDSSSYNEQFF.

V and J are TRBV5-1 and TRBJ1-4; D is ambiguous. The CDR3 is 16 amino acids. V dropped 4 bases and J dropped 4 bases, with 17 bases sitting between them. Germline lookup yields CDR1 SGHRS and CDR2 YFSETQ. In nucleotides, the CDR3 is TGCGCCAGCAGCCCGGTTGTGGGCCAGGTTAATGAAAAACTGTTTTTT. The encoded protein is CASSPVVGQVNEKLFF.

The genes are TRBV5-8 and TRBJ1-1; a weak D match, TRBD1 (6 bases). Trimming pared 3 bases from V and 2 bases from J, leaving 17 bases between. Per germline, CDR1 SGHTS and CDR2 YDEGEE. This CDR3 comprises 16 residues. CDR3 loop: CASSSMWGPRNTEAFF. The CDR3 DNA reads as TGTGCCAGCAGCTCCATGTGGGGGCCCCGAAACACTGAAGCTTTCTTT.

The V gene is TRBV19, the J gene TRBJ2-5, with D tentatively TRBD1 (6 bases). The CDR3 has 13 amino acids. Per the germline V gene, CDR1 is LNHDA and CDR2 is SQIVND (reference sequence). Between the trimmed V and J ends, which lost 5 bases and 3 bases, there was a span of 10 bases. CDR3 loop: CASSLTGKETQYF. The CDR3 DNA reads as TGTGCCAGTAGTTTAACAGGGAAAGAGACCCAGTACTTC.

This clone appeared once. The chain joins TRBV7-2 to TRBJ2-5, with D maybe TRBD1 (6 bases). Trimming removed 2 bases from V and 2 bases from J, with 18 bases in between. In germline, CDR1 is SGHTA, CDR2 FQGNSA. This CDR3 contains 17 residues. CDR3: CASSLPLIGTLQETQYF. The CDR3 coding sequence is TGTGCCAGCAGCTTACCCTTGATCGGGACACTACAAGAGACCCAGTACTTC.

This chain uses TRBV6-6 with TRBJ1-2, with D uncertain. Germline CDR1 reads MNHNY; CDR2 reads SVGAGI (reference sequence). The CDR3 sequence is 14 residues long. V was clipped by 0 bases and J by 7 bases, with 12 bases between them. The CDR3 reads CASSYSSPPPGYTF. CDR3 coding DNA: TGTGCCAGCAGTTACTCGTCCCCACCGCCTGGCTACACCTTC.

CDR3 nucleotides: TGTGCCATCAGTGAGCAGGGGATCGAGCAGTACTTC. Residues: CAISEQGIEQYF. The chain couples TRBV10-3 to TRBJ2-7; a possible D gene is TRBD1 (6 bases). V gave up 2 bases and J gave up 6 bases, with 8 bases separating them. In germline, CDR1 is ENHRY, CDR2 SYGVKD. The CDR3 consists of 12 residues.

The CDR3 DNA is TGTGCCAGCAGTTGGGACATCTACAATGAGCAGTTCTTC. As protein: CASSWDIYNEQFF. This chain joins TRBV2 and TRBJ2-1; weak D call: TRBD1 (6 bases). The CDR3 covers 13 residues. CDR1 is SNHLY, CDR2 FYNNEI, per germline. Trimming cost V 5 bases and J 3 bases, with 8 bases left between them.

This rearrangement joins TRBV29-1 to TRBJ2-7; D uncertain. Germline lookup yields CDR1 SQVTM and CDR2 ANQGSEA. V was trimmed by 2 bases and J by 2 bases, leaving 25 bases between them. CDR3 length equals 18 residues. The CDR3 loop is CSVESRRILLQPTYEQYF. CDR3 sequence (DNA): TGCAGCGTTGAATCAAGACGAATACTACTCCAACCAACCTACGAGCAGTACTTC.

The sample holds one count of this clone. The rearrangement uses TRBV2 and TRBJ1-2; no clear D. The V and J ends lost 7 bases and 10 bases respectively, with 13 bases between them. The CDR3 runs 11 residues. CDR1 and CDR2 (germline): SNHLY, FYNNEI. CDR3 residues: CASISVPFYTF. CDR3 in DNA: TGTGCCAGCATTTCGGTCCCGTTCTACACCTTC.

V usage is TRBV7-9 and J usage is TRBJ1-3; a weak D match, TRBD1 (6 bases). Per germline, CDR1 SEHNR and CDR2 FQNEAQ (reference sequence). The CDR3 totals 15 residues. V dropped 4 bases and J dropped 8 bases, with 18 bases sitting between them. The CDR3 spells CASSSLRTVADTIYF. CDR3 in DNA: TGTGCCAGCAGCTCCCTGCGGACAGTCGCCGACACCATATATTTT.

This clone showed up just once. Other DNA sequences in the same sample also yield this CDR3. This chain joins TRBV19 and TRBJ1-5; D call uncertain. Per germline, CDR1 LNHDA and CDR2 SQIVND (reference sequence). This CDR3 is 14 amino acids long. Trimming removed 5 bases at V and 1 base at J, with 9 bases between. Here the CDR3 DNA reads TGTGCCAGTAGTTGGACTGGGAGCAATCAGCCCCAGCATTTT. Encoded protein: CASSWTGSNQPQHF.

The J gene is TRBJ2-6, the V gene TRBV19; 7 positions agree with TRBD1. The CDR3 contains 17 residues. In germline, CDR1 is LNHDA, CDR2 SQIVND (reference sequence). V gave up 5 bases and J gave up 0 bases; unmatched junction bases: 7. CDR3 sequence reads: CASSPHGQASGANVLTF. In DNA, the CDR3 is TGTGCCAGTAGTCCCCACGGACAGGCCTCTGGGGCCAACGTCCTGACTTTC.

This chain joins TRBV18 and TRBJ2-2; D possibly corresponds to TRBD2 (6 bases). Germline V gives CDR1 KGHSH, CDR2 LQKENI. The germline V and J ends were trimmed by 3 bases and 3 bases, with 11 bases remaining between them. CDR3 length: 15 amino acids. The CDR3 nucleotides read TGTGCCAGCTCACCGCGGTCGGGAGACACCGGGGAGCTGTTTTTT. This gives the protein CASSPRSGDTGELFF.

The chain recombines TRBV5-4 with TRBJ1-1; tentatively, D is TRBD1 (5 bases). With 1 base removed from V and 3 bases from J, the gap between germline ends came to 7 bases. Germline V gives CDR1 SGHNT, CDR2 YYREEE (reference sequence). This CDR3 has 13 amino acids. CDR3 sequence (DNA): TGTGCCAGCAGCTTGACGACAGACACTGAAGCTTTCTTT. As protein: CASSLTTDTEAFF. The entire variable domain, with the rest obtained from reference TRBV5-4 and TRBJ1-1, is as follows: ETGVTQSPTHLIKTRGQQVTLRCSSQSGHNTVSWYQQALGQGPQFIFQYYREEENGRGNFPPRFSGLQFPNYSSELNVNALELDDSALYLCASSLTTDTEAFFGQGTRLTVV.

This CDR3 is CASSLENRGDGYTF. Here the CDR3 DNA reads TGCGCCAGCAGCTTGGAAAACAGGGGCGATGGCTACACCTTC. This chain connects TRBV5-1 to TRBJ1-2, with 7 positions matching TRBD1. The germline V gene has CDR1 SGHRS and CDR2 YFSETQ. The CDR3 extends over 14 amino acids. V lost 0 bases, J lost 6 bases, and 5 bases stayed unmatched.

The J gene is TRBJ2-7, the V gene TRBV9, with 10 bases identical to TRBD2. This CDR3 has 19 amino acids. Germline V gene data show CDR1 as SGDLS and CDR2 as YYNGEE. V gave up 2 bases and J gave up 3 bases; unmatched junction bases: 17. DNA of the CDR3: TGTGCCAGCAGCGTGGCGGGAGCTAGCGGGGGTTCCGATTACTACGAGCAGTACTTC. Amino acids: CASSVAGASGGSDYYEQYF. Full variable domain (missing parts from reference TRBV9 and TRBJ2-7): DSGVTQTPKHLITATGQRVTLRCSPRSGDLSVYWYQQSLDQGLQFLIQYYNGEERAKGNILERFSAQQFPDLHSELNLSSLELGDSALYFCASSVAGASGGSDYYEQYFGPGTRLTVT.

V usage is TRBV4-1 and J usage is TRBJ2-4; D ambiguous. V lost 3 bases and J lost 0, with 15 bases in between. Germline V CDR1 and CDR2: MGHRA, YSYEKL. There are 17 residues in the CDR3. The CDR3 region is CASSHPRQRLAKNIQYF. The CDR3 DNA follows: TGCGCCAGCAGCCATCCCCGGCAACGTTTAGCCAAAAACATTCAGTACTTC.

The genes are TRBV27 and TRBJ1-6; D possibly corresponds to TRBD1 (6 bases). CDR1 and CDR2 from the germline V gene are MNHEY and SMNVEV (reference sequence). V lost 6 bases to trimming and J lost 5 bases, with 14 bases between them. The CDR3 totals 15 residues. CDR3 in amino acids: CASRYRAVNNSPLHF. Written as DNA, the CDR3 is TGTGCCAGCAGGTACAGGGCGGTAAATAATTCACCCCTCCACTTT.

The CDR3 spells CASSGGVMNTEAFF. The CDR3 nucleotides read TGCGCCAGCAGCGGAGGGGTAATGAACACTGAAGCTTTCTTT. The J gene is TRBJ1-1, the V gene TRBV5-1; tentatively, D is TRBD1 (5 bases). Germline V gives CDR1 SGHRS, CDR2 YFSETQ. CDR3 size: 14 residues. The V and J ends lost 4 bases and 0 bases respectively, with 10 bases between them.

The rearrangement joins TRBV7-2 to TRBJ1-6; tentatively, D is TRBD1 (5 bases). V lost 5 bases and J 8 bases, leaving 13 bases between the germline ends. Germline V gives CDR1 SGHTA, CDR2 FQGNSA. The CDR3 has 14 amino acids. The CDR3 coding sequence is TGTGCCAGCAGCCCGGGGGGGAGGGATTCACCCCTCCACTTT. This gives the protein CASSPGGRDSPLHF. Together with reference TRBV7-2 and TRBJ1-6, the CDR3 gives the full variable domain: GAGVSQSPSNKVTEKGKDVELRCDPISGHTALYWYRQSLGQGLEFLIYFQGNSAPDKSGLPSDRFSAERTGGSVSTLTIQRTQQEDSAVYLCASSPGGRDSPLHFGNGTRLTVT.